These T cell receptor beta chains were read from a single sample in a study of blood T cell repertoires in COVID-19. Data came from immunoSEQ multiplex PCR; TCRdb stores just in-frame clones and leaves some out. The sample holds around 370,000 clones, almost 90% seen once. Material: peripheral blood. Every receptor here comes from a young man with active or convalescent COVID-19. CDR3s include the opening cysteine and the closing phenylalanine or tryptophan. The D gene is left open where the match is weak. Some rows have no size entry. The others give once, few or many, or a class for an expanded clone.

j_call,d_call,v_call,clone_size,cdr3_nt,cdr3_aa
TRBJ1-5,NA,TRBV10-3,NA,TGTGCCATCAGTGAACAAGGCAATCAGCCCCAGCATTTT,CAISEQGNQPQHF
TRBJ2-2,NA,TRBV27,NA,TGTGCCAGCAGTTTAATCCCAGGGTTTTTCACCGGGGAGCTGTTTTTT,CASSLIPGFFTGELFF
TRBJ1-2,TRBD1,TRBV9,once,TGTGCCAGCTCCGGACAGGGGATACATGGCTACACCTTC,CASSGQGIHGYTF
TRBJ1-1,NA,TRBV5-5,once,TGTGCCAGCAGCTTAAAAGACAGTGTAGCTTTCTTT,CASSLKDSVAFF
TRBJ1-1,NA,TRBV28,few,TGTGCCAGCGGAACAGGAACCTACACTGAAGCTTTCTTT,CASGTGTYTEAFF
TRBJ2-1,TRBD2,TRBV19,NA,TGTGCCAGTAGCCTGACTAGCGTAGCCTACAATGAGCAGTTCTTC,CASSLTSVAYNEQFF
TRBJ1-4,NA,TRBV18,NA,TGTGCCAGCTCACCAATGGTAGCGGTCGGACTGTTTTTT,CASSPMVAVGLFF
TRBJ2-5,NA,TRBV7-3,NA,TGTGCCAGCAGCTCCGTGGGGGGTCAGGTAGAGACCCAGTACTTC,CASSSVGGQVETQYF
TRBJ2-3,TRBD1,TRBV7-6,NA,TGTGCCAGCAGCTTAGGGACAGGGGGAGATACGCAGTATTTT,CASSLGTGGDTQYF
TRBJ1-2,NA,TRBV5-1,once,TGCGCCAGCAGCTTGGGGGAGGTAACTGGCGGCTACACCTTC,CASSLGEVTGGYTF
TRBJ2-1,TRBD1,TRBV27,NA,TGTGCCAGCAGCCTACAGGGGTGGGCGGGCAATGAGCAGTTCTTC,CASSLQGWAGNEQFF
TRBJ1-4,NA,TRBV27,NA,TGTGCCAGCAGTCCCCGGGTCTTGGCGGGTGAAAAACTGTTTTTT,CASSPRVLAGEKLFF
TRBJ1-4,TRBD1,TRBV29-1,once,TGCAGCGTTGCCCGGGACAGGGATGTAAAACTGTTTTTT,CSVARDRDVKLFF
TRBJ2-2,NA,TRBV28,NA,TGTGCCAGCATCCATAACACCGGGGAGCTGTTTTTT,CASIHNTGELFF
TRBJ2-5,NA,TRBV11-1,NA,TGTGCCAGCAGCTTAGGTCGGCCATCCGGGGAGACCCAGTACTTC,CASSLGRPSGETQYF
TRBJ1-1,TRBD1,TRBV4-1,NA,TGCGCCAGCAGCCAAGATATCTGGGACAGTAAAGCTTTCTTT,CASSQDIWDSKAFF
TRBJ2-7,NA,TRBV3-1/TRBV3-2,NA,TGTGCCAGCAGCCAAGGGCCCCGGGTGGGCGAGCAGTACTTC,CASSQGPRVGEQYF
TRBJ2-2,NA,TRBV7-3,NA,TGTGCCAGCCGGAGGGAAGCCGGGGAGCTGTTTTTT,CASRREAGELFF
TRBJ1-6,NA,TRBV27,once,TGTGCCAGCATTATAGAGGGGGTCAATTCACCCCTCCACTTT,CASIIEGVNSPLHF
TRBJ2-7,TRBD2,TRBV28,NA,TGTGCCAGCAGTGGAGGACTAGCGGGGTTCTCCTACGAGCAGTACTTC,CASSGGLAGFSYEQYF
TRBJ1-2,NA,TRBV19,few,TGTGCCAGTACCCTCGGGACATCTCTTGGCTACACCTTC,CASTLGTSLGYTF
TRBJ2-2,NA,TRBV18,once,TGTGCCAGCTCACCCCGGGTCCCGGACACCGGGGAGCTGTTTTTT,CASSPRVPDTGELFF
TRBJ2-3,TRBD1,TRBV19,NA,TGTGCCAGTACCCCGGACAGGGGGACAGATACGCAGTATTTT,CASTPDRGTDTQYF
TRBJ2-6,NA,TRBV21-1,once,TGTGCCAGCAGCCCAAGGGGCCTCTCTGGGGCCAACGTGCTGACTTTC,CASSPRGLSGANVLTF
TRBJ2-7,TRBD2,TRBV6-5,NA,TGTGCCAGCAGGGCTATCCTGGTGACTAGCTCGGATTCGTTC,CASRAILVTSSDSF
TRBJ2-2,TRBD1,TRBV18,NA,TGTGCCAGCTCTAAAAATCCGGGACAGATAAACACCGGGGAGCTGTTTTTT,CASSKNPGQINTGELFF
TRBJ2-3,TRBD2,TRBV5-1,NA,TGCGCCAGCAGCTTGACGGGAGGGCTGGGAGATACGCAGTATTTT,CASSLTGGLGDTQYF
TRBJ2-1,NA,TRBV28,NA,TGTGCCAGCACTCAGGGTGACCTAGCGTGGGAGCAGTTCTTC,CASTQGDLAWEQFF
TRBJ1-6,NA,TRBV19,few,TGTGCCAGTACCCTCTCGGACAGTTGGAATTCACCCCTCCACTTT,CASTLSDSWNSPLHF
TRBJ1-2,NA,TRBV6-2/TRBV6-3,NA,TGTGCCAGCAGTCGGACAGCTGATGCTAACTATGGCTACACCTTC,CASSRTADANYGYTF
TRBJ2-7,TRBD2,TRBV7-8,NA,TGTGCCAGCAGCCTAGCCGGACTAGTGTGGGAGCAGTACTTC,CASSLAGLVWEQYF
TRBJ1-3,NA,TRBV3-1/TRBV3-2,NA,TGTGCCAGCAGCCGGTCGGACAGTGGAAACACCATATATTTT,CASSRSDSGNTIYF
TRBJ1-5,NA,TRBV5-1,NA,TGCGCCAGCAGCTTGGAAGGAGGAAGCAATCAGCCCCAGCATTTT,CASSLEGGSNQPQHF
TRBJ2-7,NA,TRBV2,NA,TGTGCCAGCAACCGCGGGGCGGAGCAGTACTTC,CASNRGAEQYF
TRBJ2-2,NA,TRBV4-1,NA,TGCGCCAGCAGCCAATTGGGCAGGATGGCCGGGGAGCTGTTTTTT,CASSQLGRMAGELFF
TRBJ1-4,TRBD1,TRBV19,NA,TGTGCCAGTAGTCCCCGGACAGGAACAACTAATGAAAAACTGTTTTTT,CASSPRTGTTNEKLFF
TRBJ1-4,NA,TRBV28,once,TGTGCCAGCAGCCCCCCCCTCGGACAGCGTGAAAAACTGTTTTTT,CASSPPLGQREKLFF
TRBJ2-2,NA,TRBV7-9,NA,TGTGCCAGCAGCCAGGACACCGGGGAGCTGTTTTTT,CASSQDTGELFF
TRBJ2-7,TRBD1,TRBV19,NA,TGTGCCTCAAGCGACAGGGGACTCGAGCAGTACTTC,CASSDRGLEQYF
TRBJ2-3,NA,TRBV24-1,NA,TGTGCCACCAGTGATTGGTCGCCAGGGGCAGATACGCAGTATTTT,CATSDWSPGADTQYF
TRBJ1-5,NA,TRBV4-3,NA,TGCGCCAGCAGCCAAGATGGCGGGGCAGGTCAGCCCCAGCATTTT,CASSQDGGAGQPQHF
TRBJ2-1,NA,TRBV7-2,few,TGTGCCAGCAGCTTAGGTGGACGGGAATTTGAGCAGTTCTTC,CASSLGGREFEQFF
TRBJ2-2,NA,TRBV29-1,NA,TGCAGCGTCCGACTCGCGGCAGGGGAGCTGTTTTTT,CSVRLAAGELFF
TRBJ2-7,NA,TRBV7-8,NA,TGTGCCAGCAGCTTCGTGACAGGTCCTAGCTCCTACGAGCAGTACTTC,CASSFVTGPSSYEQYF
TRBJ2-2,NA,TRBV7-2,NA,TGTGCCAGCAGCAAGGACAGCCACACCGGGGAGCTGTTTTTT,CASSKDSHTGELFF
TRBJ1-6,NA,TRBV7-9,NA,TGTGCCAGCAGCGAGACAGGACCGACCTATAATTCACCCCTCCACTTT,CASSETGPTYNSPLHF
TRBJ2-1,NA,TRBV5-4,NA,TGTGCCAGCAGCTTGGCCGGCTGGGGGCCATTATCAAATGAGCAGTTCTTC,CASSLAGWGPLSNEQFF
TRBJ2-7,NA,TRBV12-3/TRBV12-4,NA,TGTGCCAGCACGACAGACGCCTACGAGCAGTACTTC,CASTTDAYEQYF